Listed below are T cell receptor beta chains from one sample, sequenced in a study of shared clonotypes between healthy human individuals. Assay: immunoSEQ multiplex PCR; the TCRdb copy retains only in-frame clones and omits some. The sample carries some 790,000 clones, roughly 72% recorded once. Sequenced input: memory CD4+ T cells sorted from blood. These receptors all stem from a woman aged 25 to 39 in good health. The CDR3 runs from the conserved cysteine through the conserved F or W. The D gene is left open where the match is weak. Size tells how often a clone was seen (once, few, many) or the class of an expanded clone, and some rows leave it out.

abundance,d_gene,j_gene,v_gene,CDR3aa,CDR3nt
.,.,TRBJ1-5,TRBV6-5,CASSYRGGTGQPQHF,TGTGCCAGCAGTTACCGTGGAGGGACCGGGCAGCCCCAGCATTTT
.,.,TRBJ1-2,TRBV2,CASSKQGVYGYTF,TGTGCCAGCAGTAAACAGGGTGTCTATGGCTACACCTTC
few,TRBD2,TRBJ2-7,TRBV6-1,CASSERSSGAYEQYF,TGTGCCAGCAGTGAACGATCTAGCGGCGCCTACGAGCAGTACTTC
.,TRBD2,TRBJ2-1,TRBV7-3,CASSKAGGHNEQFF,TGTGCCAGCAGCAAAGCGGGAGGGCACAATGAGCAGTTCTTC
few,.,TRBJ2-5,TRBV7-9,CASSLVSQETQYF,TGTGCCAGCAGCTTAGTCTCCCAAGAGACCCAGTACTTC
.,.,TRBJ2-7,TRBV7-2,CASSLLLSRGGGHEQYF,TGTGCCAGCAGCTTACTCTTGTCTAGGGGAGGTGGGCACGAGCAGTACTTC
once,.,TRBJ1-1,TRBV11-2,CASSLDLRSAEAFF,TGTGCCAGCAGCTTAGATCTCCGGTCGGCTGAAGCTTTCTTT
.,TRBD2,TRBJ2-3,TRBV7-2,CASSPGLAGGVWADTQYF,TGTGCCAGCAGCCCGGGACTAGCGGGAGGCGTTTGGGCAGATACGCAGTATTTT
.,.,TRBJ1-2,TRBV2,CASSEANGYTF,TGTGCCAGCAGTGAAGCAAACGGCTACACCTTC
.,TRBD1,TRBJ2-3,TRBV7-3,CASSSKPGDRATDTQYF,TGTGCCAGCAGCTCGAAACCGGGGGACAGGGCCACAGATACGCAGTATTTT
.,.,TRBJ2-3,TRBV7-2,CASSRELSTDTQYF,TGTGCCAGCAGCAGAGAACTCAGCACAGATACGCAGTATTTT
.,.,TRBJ2-7,TRBV7-2,CASSLVLAPYEQYF,TGTGCCAGCAGCTTAGTACTAGCCCCCTACGAGCAGTACTTC
once,TRBD1,TRBJ2-5,TRBV7-6,CASSVTGTGYETQYF,TGTGCCAGCAGCGTCACCGGGACAGGGTACGAGACCCAGTACTTC
few,.,TRBJ1-1,TRBV11-2,CASSPTGRVTEAFF,TGTGCCAGCAGCCCCACAGGAAGAGTCACTGAAGCTTTCTTT
.,TRBD1,TRBJ1-1,TRBV7-3,CASSVTGGKNTEAFF,TGTGCCAGCAGCGTGACAGGGGGAAAGAACACTGAAGCTTTCTTT
few,.,TRBJ2-1,TRBV2,CASSEAQLAYNEQFF,TGTGCCAGCAGTGAAGCACAACTAGCCTACAATGAGCAGTTCTTC
once,.,TRBJ1-2,TRBV2,CASSDRAENTHGYTF,TGTGCCAGCAGTGACAGGGCCGAAAATACCCATGGCTACACCTTC
.,TRBD2,TRBJ2-3,TRBV7-2,CASSPQAAGGPIDTQYF,TGTGCCAGCAGCCCCCAGGCCGCGGGAGGGCCTATCGATACGCAGTATTTT
.,.,TRBJ2-7,TRBV6-6,CASSYSGGRSSYEQYF,TGTGCCAGCAGTTACTCTGGGGGAAGGAGCTCCTACGAGCAGTACTTC
.,.,TRBJ1-5,TRBV28,CASSIAGYSNQPQHF,TGTGCCAGCAGCATCGCGGGGTATAGCAATCAGCCCCAGCATTTT
.,.,TRBJ2-7,TRBV5-4,CASSSSGGVVHKQYF,TGTGCCAGCAGCTCCTCGGGTGGGGTAGTACACAAGCAGTACTTC
.,.,TRBJ2-1,TRBV18,CASSPIAREAEQFF,TGTGCCAGCTCACCGATCGCCAGGGAGGCTGAGCAGTTCTTC
.,.,TRBJ2-7,TRBV6-1,CASSGSHRDYEQYF,TGTGCCAGCAGTGGATCCCACAGGGACTACGAGCAGTACTTC
.,.,TRBJ2-5,TRBV5-6,CASSLYRTGSETQYF,TGTGCCAGCAGCCTATACCGAACAGGGTCCGAGACCCAGTACTTC
.,TRBD2,TRBJ2-7,TRBV11-2,CASSPTSGGPGEQYF,TGTGCCAGCAGCCCTACTAGCGGGGGGCCTGGCGAGCAGTACTTC
.,.,TRBJ1-3,TRBV14,CASSRPGNSGNTIYF,TGTGCCAGCAGCCGCCCGGGGAACTCTGGAAACACCATATATTTT
few,.,TRBJ1-5,TRBV28,CASSLGTTSNQPQHF,TGTGCCAGCAGTTTGGGAACGACGAGCAATCAGCCCCAGCATTTT
.,.,TRBJ2-1,TRBV15,CATSRSFPEYNEQFF,TGTGCCACCAGCAGAAGTTTCCCCGAATACAATGAGCAGTTCTTC
.,TRBD2,TRBJ2-7,TRBV6-1,CASSLASGSYEQYF,TGTGCCAGCAGTCTCGCTAGCGGGAGTTACGAGCAGTACTTC
.,.,TRBJ2-7,TRBV21-1,CASSKLAGGPRLRDEQYF,TGTGCCAGCAGCAAGCTAGCGGGAGGGCCGAGGTTAAGGGACGAGCAGTACTTC
.,TRBD2,TRBJ2-7,TRBV28,CASTSGHSYEQYF,TGTGCCAGCACTAGCGGTCACTCCTACGAGCAGTACTTC
once,.,TRBJ2-3,TRBV5-8,CASSSRGGDTQYF,TGTGCCAGCAGCTCACGAGGTGGGGATACGCAGTATTTT
.,.,TRBJ1-1,TRBV2,CASSPGWGLNTEAFF,TGTGCCAGCAGTCCTGGGTGGGGCTTGAACACTGAAGCTTTCTTT
.,TRBD1,TRBJ1-1,TRBV7-8,CASSLNRGDTEAFF,TGTGCCAGCAGCCTAAACAGGGGGGACACTGAAGCTTTCTTT
.,.,TRBJ2-1,TRBV18,CASSPIAVTYNEQFF,TGTGCCAGCTCACCAATAGCGGTTACCTACAATGAGCAGTTCTTC
.,TRBD1,TRBJ1-2,TRBV7-9,CASSLRDRGSYTF,TGTGCCAGCAGCTTAAGGGACAGGGGGAGCTACACCTTC
.,.,TRBJ2-5,TRBV20-1,CSARDQETQYF,TGCAGTGCTAGGGACCAAGAGACCCAGTACTTC
few,.,TRBJ2-7,TRBV4-1,CASSQDPPRGGYEQYF,TGCGCCAGCAGCCAAGACCCGCCCCGGGGCGGCTACGAGCAGTACTTC
.,.,TRBJ1-6,TRBV2,CASRLVRDSPLHF,TGTGCCAGCAGACTTGTCCGGGATTCACCCCTCCACTTT
.,.,TRBJ2-7,TRBV28,CASRVGWSYEQYF,TGTGCCAGCAGAGTAGGGTGGTCCTACGAGCAGTACTTC
.,.,TRBJ1-2,TRBV19,CASSLGGGSYTF,TGTGCCAGTAGTTTGGGCGGGGGAAGCTACACCTTC
.,.,TRBJ2-5,TRBV25-1,CASSARTGREETQYF,TGTGCCAGCAGTGCCCGGACCGGTAGAGAAGAGACCCAGTACTTC
.,.,TRBJ2-7,TRBV19,CASKEQGGVYEQYF,TGTGCCAGTAAGGAACAGGGGGGGGTCTACGAGCAGTACTTC
.,.,TRBJ2-2,TRBV19,CASSISWEWAGELFF,TGTGCCAGTAGTATTTCGTGGGAGTGGGCCGGGGAGCTGTTTTTT
.,TRBD1,TRBJ2-1,TRBV25-1,CASSESRVQQGAGNEQFF,TGTGCCAGCAGTGAATCGCGGGTCCAGCAGGGGGCTGGGAATGAGCAGTTCTTC
.,.,TRBJ2-2,TRBV19,CASLWGVTGELFF,TGTGCCTCTTTATGGGGCGTCACCGGGGAGCTGTTTTTT
.,TRBD2,TRBJ2-7,TRBV29-1,CSALVRTSAEQYF,TGCAGCGCACTGGTAAGAACTAGCGCCGAGCAGTACTTC
.,.,TRBJ2-3,TRBV19,CASSRVPVTDTQYF,TGTGCCAGTAGTCGGGTTCCTGTCACAGATACGCAGTATTTT
few,TRBD2,TRBJ2-3,TRBV10-1,CASSGTSGMSDTQYF,TGCGCCAGCAGTGGGACTAGCGGGATGAGTGATACGCAGTATTTT
few,.,TRBJ1-5,TRBV2,CASRSGNRAFNQPQHF,TGTGCCAGCAGATCTGGTAATCGAGCCTTCAATCAGCCCCAGCATTTT
.,.,TRBJ2-7,TRBV11-2,CASSLVGDEQYF,TGTGCCAGCAGCTTAGTGGGGGACGAGCAGTACTTC